This T cell receptor beta chain is drawn from a study of blood T cell repertoires in COVID-19. This CDR3 has 12 amino acids. Trimming removed 3 bases from V and 4 bases from J, with 6 bases in between. CDR1 is ENHRY, CDR2 SYGVKD, per germline. Source study methods: Reference gene primer amplification gave nucleated cell count estimates. Here immunoSEQ multiplex PCR was the method, and the copy in TCRdb shows in-frame clones only, minus some. V and J calls and clone size follow that table, whereas D and trimming were derived from the DNA. The sample includes over 80,000 clones, 88% of them seen just once. Note on this clone: In the same sample, other DNA sequences code for this CDR3.

Sequencing used peripheral blood. The chain has TRBV10-3 and TRBJ2-5; D gene unclear. The sequence was collected from a man aged 70-80 years with acute or convalescent COVID-19. CDR3 coding DNA: TGTGCCATCAGTGATAGAGGAGAGACCCAGTACTTC. The encoded protein is CAISDRGETQYF.